The rows below give T cell receptor beta chains drawn from one sample of a study of shared clonotypes between healthy human individuals. TCRdb's table, derived via immunoSEQ multiplex PCR, lists solely in-frame clones and lacks some. The profile shows some 2,100,000 clones, about 94% of them singletons. The sample was naive CD4+ T cells sorted from blood. The receptors shown here come from a man younger than 35 in good health. The conserved cysteine and the conserved F or W are not part of the CDR3 here. Each record gives: J gene, V gene, CDR3 protein.

j_call: TRBJ1-2; v_call: TRBV19; cdr3_aa: ASSISLLANYGYT
j_call: TRBJ1-1; v_call: TRBV20-1; cdr3_aa: SAVVNTEAF
j_call: TRBJ2-7; v_call: TRBV5-4; cdr3_aa: ASSLEAGGAYEQY
j_call: TRBJ2-7; v_call: TRBV11-2; cdr3_aa: ASSPRLAGITYEQY
j_call: TRBJ2-2; v_call: TRBV4-3; cdr3_aa: ASSQVFEGAGELF
j_call: TRBJ2-1; v_call: TRBV15; cdr3_aa: ATSGRPRTSGRADEQF
j_call: TRBJ2-7; v_call: TRBV28; cdr3_aa: ASSLSPEGLREY
j_call: TRBJ2-7; v_call: TRBV7-2; cdr3_aa: ASSLDAGSSYEQY
j_call: TRBJ1-2; v_call: TRBV7-9; cdr3_aa: ASSLDRGANYGYT
j_call: TRBJ2-1; v_call: TRBV9; cdr3_aa: ASSVGGGMSSYNEQF
j_call: TRBJ1-5; v_call: TRBV18; cdr3_aa: ASSSGWLPNSNQPQH